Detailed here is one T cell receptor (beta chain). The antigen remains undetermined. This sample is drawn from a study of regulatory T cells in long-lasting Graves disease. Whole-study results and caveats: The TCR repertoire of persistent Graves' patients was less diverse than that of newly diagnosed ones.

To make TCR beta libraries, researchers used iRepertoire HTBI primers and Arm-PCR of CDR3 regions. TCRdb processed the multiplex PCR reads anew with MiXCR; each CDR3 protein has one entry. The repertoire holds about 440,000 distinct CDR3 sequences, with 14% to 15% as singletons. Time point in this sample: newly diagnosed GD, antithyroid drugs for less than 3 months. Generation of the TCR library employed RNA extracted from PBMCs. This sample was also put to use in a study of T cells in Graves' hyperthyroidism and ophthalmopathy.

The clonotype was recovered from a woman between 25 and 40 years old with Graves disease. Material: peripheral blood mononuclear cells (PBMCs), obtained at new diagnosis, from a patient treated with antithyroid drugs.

For the CDR3, the DNA is TGTGCCAGCAGTTCGCCCGCACCGAATCAGGGGTATGGCTACACCTTC. This translates into CASSSPAPNQGYGYTF. J is TRBJ1-2 and V is TRBV28, with TRBD1 as a possible D gene (6 bases). V shed 4 bases and J shed 5 bases, with 20 bases lying between them. Germline assignment: CDR1 MDHEN and CDR2 SYDVKM. This CDR3 is built from 16 residues.